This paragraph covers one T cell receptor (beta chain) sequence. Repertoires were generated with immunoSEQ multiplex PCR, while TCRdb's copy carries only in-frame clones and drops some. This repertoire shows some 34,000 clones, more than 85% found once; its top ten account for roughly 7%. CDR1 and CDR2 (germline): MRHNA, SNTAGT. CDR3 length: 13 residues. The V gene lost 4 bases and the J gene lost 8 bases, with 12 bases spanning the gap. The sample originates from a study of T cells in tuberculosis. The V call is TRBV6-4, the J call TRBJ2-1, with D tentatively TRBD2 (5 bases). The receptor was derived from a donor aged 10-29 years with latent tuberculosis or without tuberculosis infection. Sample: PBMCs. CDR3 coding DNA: TGTGCCAGCAGTGGTTCGGGGATTGATGAGCAGTTCTTC. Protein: CASSGSGIDEQFF.